This T cell receptor beta chain derives from a study of naive and memory T cell subsets. Regarding the study as a whole: TCR transcript changes with activation or differentiation may affect this RNA method.

This clonotype was observed a few times. Its antigen is currently unknown. Amplification of ligated cDNA took four PCR rounds with SP2 and nested alpha and beta constant primers. Blood and skin TCR RNA was reverse transcribed with alpha and beta constant primers. TCRdb reanalysed the 5' RACE reads using MiXCR and keeps one entry per CDR3 protein. This sample has over 50,000 distinct CDR3 sequences, with 6% to 8.5% found just once. An oligonucleotide containing a UMI was ligated to the 3' end of TCR cDNA. Whole blood, 2.5 to 3 ml, came from adult healthy volunteers. In germline, CDR1 is SGDLS, CDR2 YYNGEE. The CDR3 is 15 amino acids. Trimming removed 6 bases from V and 0 bases from J, with 13 bases in between.

The TCR originated in a female donor in good health. V and J are TRBV9 and TRBJ1-3, with D hard to call. CDR3 sequence reads: CASTRRVDSGNTIYF. The CDR3 nucleotides read TGTGCCAGCACCAGGCGGGTTGACTCTGGAAACACCATATATTTT.